This T cell receptor beta chain was documented in a study of cytomegalovirus exposure and HLA in healthy donors. PCR primers comprised 60 Vbeta and 13 Jbeta primers. The table came from immunoSEQ multiplex PCR; TCRdb's copy has only in-frame clones and leaves some out. The sample gives more than 65,000 clones, approximately 81% of which show up once; 6.2% is in the top ten. J was trimmed by 6 bases and V by 3 bases; bases with no gene match: 9. Germline V gene lookup returns CDR1 SGHRS and CDR2 YFSETQ. CDR3 length equals 15 residues. The rearrangement uses TRBV5-1 and TRBJ2-1; 7 bases are a match to TRBD1. The sequence was obtained from a woman in her fifties or sixties in good health and CMV-seropositive. Sequenced sample: PBMCs. CDR3 DNA: TGCGCCAGCAGCTCGGACAGGCCCATCACCAATGAGCAGTTCTTC. It translates to CASSSDRPITNEQFF.